These T cell receptor beta chains were read from a single sample in a study of blood T cells in healthy people across ages. One entry per CDR3 protein results from TCRdb running MiXCR on the 5' RACE reads. The data show fewer than 1.5 million distinct CDR3 sequences, around 42% seen once. The specimen sequenced was blood. The receptors were sampled from a woman in her late teens or twenties in good health. Each CDR3 is given with its conserved first and last residue. The D gene is left open where the match is weak. Size tells how often a clone was seen (once, few, many) or the class of an expanded clone, and some rows leave it out.

v_call	d_call	j_call	clone_size	cdr3_aa	cdr3_nt
TRBV18	NA	TRBJ1-5	NA	CASREASNQPQHF	TGTGCCAGCCGGGAGGCGAGCAATCAGCCCCAGCATTTT
TRBV12-3/TRBV12-4	TRBD2	TRBJ2-5	few	CASSILAGGSQETQYF	TGTGCCAGCAGTATTCTAGCGGGGGGGAGCCAAGAGACCCAGTACTTC
TRBV5-5	TRBD1	TRBJ1-2	few	CASSIGTGDFYGYTF	TGTGCCAGCAGCATCGGGACAGGTGATTTCTATGGCTACACCTTC
TRBV5-1	NA	TRBJ2-7	NA	CASSWSASTYEQYF	TGCGCCAGCAGCTGGTCGGCCTCCACCTACGAGCAGTACTTC
TRBV4-1	NA	TRBJ2-7	NA	CASSQETRGLSYNEQYF	TGCGCCAGCAGCCAAGAAACGAGGGGCCTCTCCTACAATGAGCAGTACTTC
TRBV2	TRBD2	TRBJ2-5	NA	CASTGTSVSETQYF	TGTGCCAGCACAGGCACTAGCGTTTCCGAGACCCAGTACTTC
TRBV3-1	NA	TRBJ2-3	NA	CASSQDSGNTDTQYF	TGTGCCAGCAGCCAAGATTCTGGGAATACAGATACGCAGTATTTT
TRBV12-1	NA	TRBJ1-1	NA	CASSPLPPPATEAFF	TGTGCCAGCAGCCCTCTGCCTCCGCCGGCTACTGAAGCTTTCTTT
TRBV5-1	TRBD1	TRBJ1-2	few	CASRSTGGIIFGYTF	TGCGCCAGCAGATCCACAGGGGGCATCATTTTTGGCTACACCTTC
TRBV12-3/TRBV12-4	NA	TRBJ1-4	NA	CASRPSTATNEKLFF	TGTGCCAGCAGACCTAGCACAGCTACTAATGAAAAACTGTTTTTT
TRBV5-4	TRBD2	TRBJ2-7	few	CASSLGGLAGAYEQYF	TGTGCCAGCAGCTTGGGTGGACTAGCGGGAGCCTACGAGCAGTACTTC
TRBV20-1	TRBD1	TRBJ2-7	few	CSARTDRASSYEQYF	TGCAGTGCTAGAACAGACAGGGCTAGCTCCTACGAGCAGTACTTC
TRBV28	NA	TRBJ2-7	NA	CASRLTGRIYNEQYF	TGTGCCAGCAGGTTGACAGGACGAATATACAATGAGCAGTACTTC
TRBV20-1	TRBD2	TRBJ2-1	NA	CSANSLAGGPGTNYNEQFF	TGCAGTGCTAACTCACTAGCGGGGGGACCAGGTACCAACTACAATGAGCAGTTCTTC
TRBV7-2	TRBD2	TRBJ2-2	NA	CASSSIPLAGGNTGELFF	TGTGCCAGCAGCTCGATCCCCTTAGCGGGAGGAAACACCGGGGAGCTGTTTTTT
TRBV29-1	TRBD1	TRBJ1-1	many	CSVDRGPITEAFF	TGCAGCGTGGACAGGGGGCCCATCACTGAAGCTTTCTTT
TRBV27	NA	TRBJ2-1	NA	CASSPTGWEPPNEQFF	TGTGCCAGCAGCCCCACCGGGTGGGAGCCTCCTAATGAGCAGTTCTTC
TRBV4-1	TRBD2	TRBJ2-1	NA	CASSLETSRSPGDEQFF	TGCGCCAGCAGCCTCGAGACTAGCAGGTCCCCCGGGGATGAGCAGTTCTTC
TRBV6-5	NA	TRBJ2-7	few	CASRDRGRAFEQYF	TGTGCCAGCAGGGACCGAGGACGAGCCTTCGAGCAGTACTTC
TRBV4-2	TRBD2	TRBJ2-7	few	CASSPGTSGRSEQYF	TGTGCCAGCAGCCCGGGGACTAGCGGGAGAAGCGAGCAGTACTTC
TRBV5-1	NA	TRBJ2-3	NA	CASSLTSLTDTQYF	TGCGCCAGCAGCCTGACTAGTCTCACAGATACGCAGTATTTT
TRBV20-1	TRBD2	TRBJ2-1	NA	CSARDAISGAYNEQFF	TGCAGTGCTAGAGATGCCATTAGCGGGGCCTACAATGAGCAGTTCTTC
TRBV20-1	NA	TRBJ1-1	NA	CSARDPGANTEAFF	TGCAGTGCTAGAGATCCGGGGGCGAACACTGAAGCTTTCTTT
TRBV4-2	TRBD2	TRBJ2-3	once	CASSQDPSGGGITDTQYF	TGTGCCAGCAGCCAAGATCCGAGCGGGGGAGGGATCACAGATACGCAGTATTTT
TRBV24-1	TRBD1	TRBJ1-2	NA	CATRSTGGFNYGYTF	TGTGCCACCAGAAGTACAGGGGGATTTAACTATGGCTACACCTTC
TRBV10-2	NA	TRBJ1-2	NA	CASRQQGLVGGYTF	TGCGCCAGCAGACAACAGGGCCTTGTGGGTGGCTACACCTTC
TRBV5-1	NA	TRBJ2-7	NA	CASTAERDLPYEQYF	TGCGCCAGCACCGCCGAACGGGATTTACCCTACGAGCAGTACTTC
TRBV27	NA	TRBJ2-1	NA	CASSLQHLAEQFF	TGTGCCAGCAGTTTACAGCATCTGGCCGAGCAGTTCTTC